These T cell receptor beta chains were read from a single sample in a study of blood T cell repertoires in COVID-19. Repertoires were generated with immunoSEQ multiplex PCR, while TCRdb's copy carries only in-frame clones and drops some. The sample contains under 150,000 clones, roughly 90% of which appear only once. Sequencing used peripheral blood. Source of these receptors: a man between 50 and 59 years old with active or convalescent COVID-19. Each CDR3 is given with its conserved first and last residue. The D gene is left open where the match is weak. Size values are once, few and many counts, or a class for expanded clones, and some rows have none.

cdr3_aa	cdr3_nt	clone_size	v_call	j_call	d_call
CASKGLTDTQYF	TGTGCCAGTAAGGGGCTCACAGATACGCAGTATTTT	.	TRBV19	TRBJ2-3	.
CASRAGDYEQYF	TGTGCCAGCCGGGCGGGAGACTACGAGCAGTACTTC	.	TRBV11-2	TRBJ2-7	TRBD2
CASSFDRGLGEKLFF	TGTGCCAGCAGTTTTGACAGGGGGCTAGGTGAAAAACTGTTTTTT	.	TRBV28	TRBJ1-4	TRBD1
CASSRDRGVQQVQFF	TGTGCCAGCTCACGGGACAGGGGAGTTCAACAGGTGCAGTTCTTC	.	TRBV18	TRBJ2-1	TRBD1
CAWSQTHGGGQYF	TGTGCCTGGAGTCAAACCCACGGCGGGGGGCAGTATTTT	.	TRBV30	TRBJ2-3	TRBD2
CASRGRGTGSSQETQYF	TGTGCCAGCAGGGGAAGAGGAACGGGATCAAGCCAAGAGACCCAGTACTTC	.	TRBV7-9	TRBJ2-5	.
CASRPTGPNEKLFF	TGTGCCAGCAGGCCGACAGGTCCTAATGAAAAACTGTTTTTT	once	TRBV2	TRBJ1-4	.
CAWRRTELSETQYF	TGTGCCTGGAGGCGGACTGAACTTTCAGAGACCCAGTACTTC	.	TRBV30	TRBJ2-5	.
CASSPTGGDLPDYEQYF	TGTGCCAGCAGCCCAACGGGGGGCGACCTCCCCGACTACGAGCAGTACTTC	.	TRBV21-1	TRBJ2-7	.
CASSLAEYGYTF	TGTGCCAGCAGTTTAGCGGAGTATGGCTACACCTTC	once	TRBV28	TRBJ1-2	.
CASSQGGHSQETLHF	TGTGCCAGCAGCCAAGGTGGACATAGCCAAGAGACCCTCCACTTT	.	TRBV4-2	TRBJ1-6	.
CASRNRLNYGYTF	TGTGCCAGCAGGAACAGGCTTAACTATGGCTACACCTTC	.	TRBV28	TRBJ1-2	.
CASSPGRRVSSYNEQFF	TGTGCCAGCAGTCCTGGAAGGCGGGTAAGCTCCTACAATGAGCAGTTCTTC	once	TRBV7-3	TRBJ2-1	.
CASSLGAGANQPQHF	TGTGCCAGCAGCTTAGGGGCAGGGGCTAATCAGCCCCAGCATTTT	.	TRBV7-8	TRBJ1-5	.
CSVERQGGYTF	TGCAGCGTTGAAAGACAGGGAGGCTACACCTTC	.	TRBV29-1	TRBJ1-2	TRBD1